A selection of T cell receptor beta chains follows, all from one sample in a study of Graves' ophthalmopathy and Graves' hyperthyroidism. One entry per CDR3 protein results from TCRdb running MiXCR on the multiplex PCR reads. Of 740,000 or so distinct CDR3 sequences listed, roughly 41% are singletons. Material: peripheral blood. The receptors originated from an adult man with Graves' ophthalmopathy. CDR3s include the opening cysteine and the closing phenylalanine or tryptophan. D genes are given only for firm matches. Rows give clone size only sometimes, using once, few, many, or a class for an expanded clone.

-	TRBJ1-5	-	TRBV20-1	CSGNPLSSLGNQPQHF	TGCAGTGGAAACCCTCTGTCGAGTTTAGGCAATCAGCCCCAGCATTTT
-	TRBJ2-7	many	TRBV20-1	CSATGPTGEQYF	TGCAGTGCTACCGGGCCGACGGGCGAGCAGTACTTC
-	TRBJ2-6	few	TRBV5-4	CASSLREGSGANVLTF	TGCGCCAGCAGCTTACGTGAGGGCTCTGGGGCCAACGTCCTGACTTTC
TRBD1	TRBJ1-2	-	TRBV11-2	CASSPGTGVRSGYTF	TGTGCCAGCAGCCCAGGGACAGGGGTGAGATCTGGCTACACCTTC
TRBD1	TRBJ1-2	many	TRBV7-2	CASSPQQGTTYGYTF	TGTGCCAGCAGCCCGCAACAGGGGACGACCTATGGCTACACCTTC
TRBD1	TRBJ2-7	few	TRBV20-1	CSAGTAYEQYF	TGCAGTGCCGGGACAGCTTACGAGCAGTACTTC
-	TRBJ1-4	many	TRBV6-6	CASSYLGGTSYEKLFF	TGTGCCAGCAGTTATCTCGGGGGCACGTCGTATGAAAAACTGTTTTTT
-	TRBJ1-1	-	TRBV10-3	CAITSGTSGAANTEAFF	TGTGCCATCACCTCAGGGACTAGCGGGGCGGCGAACACTGAAGCTTTCTTT
TRBD1	TRBJ1-1	-	TRBV20-1	CSAPGQVNTEAFF	TGCAGTGCTCCAGGACAGGTGAACACTGAAGCTTTCTTT
TRBD1	TRBJ2-5	many	TRBV29-1	CSVDTGGRETQYF	TGCAGCGTCGACACAGGGGGGAGGGAGACCCAGTACTTC
TRBD1	TRBJ1-2	many	TRBV9	CASSVGQGGLFGYTF	TGTGCCAGCAGCGTAGGACAGGGAGGCCTTTTCGGCTACACCTTC
-	TRBJ1-1	-	TRBV20-1	CSAMGGPNTEAFF	TGCAGTGCTATGGGGGGTCCCAACACTGAAGCTTTCTTT
TRBD1	TRBJ1-4	-	TRBV6-6	CASSLPGQGEEKLFF	TGTGCCAGCAGTTTGCCGGGACAGGGGGAGGAAAAACTGTTTTTT
TRBD1	TRBJ1-1	-	TRBV9	CASSFRPGTGSSSEAFF	TGTGCCAGCAGTTTCAGACCCGGGACAGGGTCGTCGTCTGAAGCTTTCTTT
-	TRBJ1-1	many	TRBV19	CASSWPGGTEAFF	TGTGCCAGTAGCTGGCCAGGCGGCACTGAAGCTTTCTTT
-	TRBJ1-6	few	TRBV7-2	CASSLAVGAPLHF	TGTGCCAGCAGCTTAGCGGTGGGGGCACCCCTCCACTTT
TRBD1	TRBJ2-7	many	TRBV29-1	CSATGQGPPLSYYEQYF	TGCAGCGCGACGGGACAGGGACCCCCTTTGTCCTACTACGAGCAGTACTTC
TRBD1	TRBJ1-2	-	TRBV6-5	CASSEDRGRHGYTF	TGTGCCAGCTCCGAGGACAGGGGCAGGCATGGCTACACCTTC
-	TRBJ2-6	-	TRBV11-2	CASSQDGAGLWGGANVLTF	TGTGCCAGCAGCCAAGACGGCGCGGGGCTTTGGGGGGGGGCCAACGTCCTGACTTTC
-	TRBJ2-2	-	TRBV7-9	CASSFGFADTGELFF	TGTGCCAGCAGCTTCGGATTCGCCGACACCGGGGAGCTGTTTTTT
-	TRBJ1-1	-	TRBV2	CASSHISDATEAFF	TGTGCCAGCAGCCATATTTCGGATGCCACTGAAGCTTTCTTT
TRBD1	TRBJ1-1	few	TRBV20-1	CSARVGTGFAEAFF	TGCAGTGCTAGAGTAGGGACAGGGTTCGCTGAAGCTTTCTTT
-	TRBJ1-1	many	TRBV9	CASSATGSENTEAFF	TGTGCCAGCAGCGCTACAGGGTCTGAGAACACTGAAGCTTTCTTT
-	TRBJ2-7	once	TRBV7-9	CASSLGTPNDYEQYF	TGTGCCAGCAGCTTGGGGACACCGAACGACTACGAGCAGTACTTC
TRBD1	TRBJ2-7	once	TRBV7-9	CASSLIAGDRATYEQYF	TGTGCCAGCAGCTTAATAGCCGGGGACAGGGCAACCTACGAGCAGTACTTC
-	TRBJ2-7	many	TRBV19	CASTDGAYEQYF	TGTGCCAGTACGGACGGTGCCTACGAGCAGTACTTC
-	TRBJ1-2	-	TRBV5-5	CASSFDGKAGDGYTF	TGTGCCAGCAGCTTTGACGGGAAGGCTGGGGATGGCTACACCTTC
-	TRBJ1-5	-	TRBV19	CASSRGSGGAKETQHF	TGTGCCAGTAGTAGGGGGAGCGGGGGGGCTAAGGAGACCCAGCATTTT
TRBD1	TRBJ1-4	many	TRBV10-3	CAISDSGTGDEKLFF	TGTGCCATCAGTGACTCCGGGACAGGGGATGAAAAACTGTTTTTT
TRBD1	TRBJ2-7	-	TRBV5-1	CASSLDWDSSYEQYF	TGCGCCAGCAGCTTGGACTGGGACAGCTCCTACGAGCAGTACTTC
TRBD1	TRBJ2-5	-	TRBV11-2	CASSRNRAGGETQYF	TGTGCCAGCAGCCGAAACAGGGCAGGGGGCGAGACCCAGTACTTC
-	TRBJ1-3	few	TRBV7-9	CASSLADLSGNTIYF	TGTGCCAGCAGCTTAGCCGATCTCTCTGGAAACACCATATATTTT
-	TRBJ2-7	-	TRBV6-6	CASSYETVSYEQYF	TGTGCCAGCAGTTACGAGACCGTCTCCTACGAGCAGTACTTC
-	TRBJ1-1	-	TRBV21-1	CASTQTGHPNTEAFF	TGTGCCAGCACTCAAACGGGACACCCGAACACTGAAGCTTTCTTT
-	TRBJ2-7	-	TRBV5-1	CASSLAAGRSYEQCF	TGCGCCAGCAGCTTGGCGGCAGGGAGATCCTACGAGCAGTGCTTC
-	TRBJ2-7	few	TRBV9	CASSDRVGAYPYEQYF	TGTGCCAGCAGCGACCGAGTGGGTGCCTACCCCTACGAGCAGTACTTC
-	TRBJ2-5	few	TRBV20-1	CSARQYSQGTQYF	TGCAGTGCTCGACAGTACTCACAGGGGACCCAGTACTTC
-	TRBJ2-7	-	TRBV20-1	CSARDSGEYEQYF	TGCAGTGCTAGAGATTCAGGAGAGTACGAGCAGTACTTC
-	TRBJ1-5	many	TRBV7-9	CASSLATQGNQPQHF	TGTGCCAGCAGCTTAGCGACTCAGGGGAATCAGCCCCAGCATTTT
-	TRBJ1-6	many	TRBV19	CATSTGRNSPLHF	TGTGCCACCAGTACGGGAAGGAATTCACCCCTCCACTTT
-	TRBJ1-1	few	TRBV19	CASSPSLGAEAFF	TGTGCCAGTAGTCCGTCACTTGGGGCTGAAGCTTTCTTT
-	TRBJ2-6	few	TRBV6-5	CASSYGDTGANVLTF	TGTGCCAGCAGTTATGGGGACACTGGGGCCAACGTCCTGACTTTC
-	TRBJ2-7	-	TRBV2	CASSQGEGYEQYF	TGCGCCAGCAGCCAGGGGGAGGGCTACGAGCAGTACTTC
-	TRBJ1-1	-	TRBV5-8	CASSFRAGMNTEAFF	TGTGCCAGCAGCTTCAGGGCAGGGATGAACACTGAAGCTTTCTTT
-	TRBJ1-2	few	TRBV7-9	CASSLETYNYGYTF	TGTGCCAGCAGCTTGGAGACATACAACTATGGCTACACCTTC